Listed below are T cell receptor beta chains from one sample, sequenced in a study of T cells in localized non-small cell lung cancer. TCRdb's table, derived via immunoSEQ multiplex PCR, lists solely in-frame clones and lacks some. Among fewer than 45,000 clones listed, 86% were seen once. The specimen comprised peripheral blood, sampled before any cancer treatment. The receptors were gathered from a woman between 18 and 49 years old with stage III lung adenocarcinoma. Both conserved end residues are part of each CDR3. The order of the fields is V gene, D gene, clone size, J gene, CDR3 DNA, CDR3 protein. The D gene is left open where the match is weak. Where a row states a size, it is once, few, many or the class of an expanded clone; other rows omit it.

V gene: TRBV19; D gene: -; clone size: -; J gene: TRBJ2-7; CDR3 DNA: TGTGCCAGTAGTATGCCGACCCCCCTACGTGGCGAGCAGTACTTC; CDR3 protein: CASSMPTPLRGEQYF
V gene: TRBV7-8; D gene: TRBD1; clone size: -; J gene: TRBJ1-3; CDR3 DNA: TGTGCCAGCAGCTTAGCAGAACCGGGACAGAGGGTCTCTGGAAACACCATATATTTT; CDR3 protein: CASSLAEPGQRVSGNTIYF
V gene: TRBV6-1; D gene: -; clone size: -; J gene: TRBJ2-7; CDR3 DNA: TGTGCCAGCAGGACGGGGGGCCAGTCCTACGAGCAGTACTTC; CDR3 protein: CASRTGGQSYEQYF
V gene: TRBV7-5; D gene: -; clone size: -; J gene: TRBJ2-2; CDR3 DNA: TGTGCCAGAAGCTTACGAGGGGGACCAACACCCGGGGAGCTGTTTTTT; CDR3 protein: CARSLRGGPTPGELFF
V gene: TRBV20-1; D gene: -; clone size: -; J gene: TRBJ1-1; CDR3 DNA: TGCAGTGCGAGGGTGGGCACTGAAGCTTTCTTT; CDR3 protein: CSARVGTEAFF
V gene: TRBV6-4; D gene: -; clone size: once; J gene: TRBJ1-1; CDR3 DNA: TGTGCCAGCAGTGCTGCCCCGAACACTGAAGCTTTCTTT; CDR3 protein: CASSAAPNTEAFF
V gene: TRBV25-1; D gene: -; clone size: few; J gene: TRBJ1-6; CDR3 DNA: TGTGCCAGCAGAGAGACTAGAGGCGATTCACCCCTCCACTTT; CDR3 protein: CASRETRGDSPLHF
V gene: TRBV5-1; D gene: -; clone size: -; J gene: TRBJ2-5; CDR3 DNA: TGCGCCAGCAGCTTCCAGGGGATCGAACAAGAGACCCAGTACTTC; CDR3 protein: CASSFQGIEQETQYF
V gene: TRBV10-3; D gene: TRBD2; clone size: -; J gene: TRBJ2-3; CDR3 DNA: TGTGCCATCAGTGAGTCGAAACTCCTAGCGGAGCAAGATACGCAGTATTTT; CDR3 protein: CAISESKLLAEQDTQYF
V gene: TRBV2; D gene: -; clone size: -; J gene: TRBJ2-5; CDR3 DNA: TGTGCCAGCAGTGAAGCGCAGGGGGGGGCCTACCAAGAGACCCAGTACTTC; CDR3 protein: CASSEAQGGAYQETQYF
V gene: TRBV28; D gene: TRBD1; clone size: once; J gene: TRBJ1-1; CDR3 DNA: TGTGCCAGCAGGTCACACGGGACAGTAACCACTGAAGCTTTCTTT; CDR3 protein: CASRSHGTVTTEAFF
V gene: TRBV4-2; D gene: -; clone size: -; J gene: TRBJ1-1; CDR3 DNA: TGTGCCAGCAGCCAAGAGAGGGGTAGCACTGAAGCTTTCTTT; CDR3 protein: CASSQERGSTEAFF
V gene: TRBV6-6; D gene: -; clone size: few; J gene: TRBJ1-1; CDR3 DNA: TGTGCCAGCAGTCACCTCGGTGACAACACTGAAGCTTTCTTT; CDR3 protein: CASSHLGDNTEAFF
V gene: TRBV19; D gene: -; clone size: -; J gene: TRBJ1-1; CDR3 DNA: TGTGCCAGTAGTATAGGAAGGGCAGTGAACACTGAAGCTTTCTTT; CDR3 protein: CASSIGRAVNTEAFF
V gene: TRBV19; D gene: -; clone size: -; J gene: TRBJ1-3; CDR3 DNA: TGTGCCAGTACGGCTTTCAACTCTGGAAACACCATATATTTT; CDR3 protein: CASTAFNSGNTIYF
V gene: TRBV9; D gene: TRBD1; clone size: -; J gene: TRBJ1-6; CDR3 DNA: TGTGCCAGCAGCGTAGCGGGACAGGGGGTTTCACCCCTCCACTTT; CDR3 protein: CASSVAGQGVSPLHF
V gene: TRBV5-1; D gene: -; clone size: few; J gene: TRBJ2-5; CDR3 DNA: TGCGCCAGCAGCACCGGGGGATCAGAGCTGACCCAGTACTTC; CDR3 protein: CASSTGGSELTQYF
V gene: TRBV29-1; D gene: -; clone size: -; J gene: TRBJ2-3; CDR3 DNA: TGCAGCGTTGACCGACAGATCCCAGATACGCAGTATTTT; CDR3 protein: CSVDRQIPDTQYF
V gene: TRBV5-1; D gene: -; clone size: -; J gene: TRBJ2-1; CDR3 DNA: TGCGCCAGCAGCTTGAGGCAGGTGGGCGACAATGAGCAGTTCTTC; CDR3 protein: CASSLRQVGDNEQFF
V gene: TRBV19; D gene: -; clone size: -; J gene: TRBJ2-2; CDR3 DNA: TGTGCCAGTAGCCTCGCAGGGATAGGCGCCGGGGAGCTGTTTTTT; CDR3 protein: CASSLAGIGAGELFF
V gene: TRBV12-5; D gene: -; clone size: -; J gene: TRBJ1-6; CDR3 DNA: TGTGCTAGTGGTTTGGTGGGGCAGGCCGGGGCACCCCTCCACTTT; CDR3 protein: CASGLVGQAGAPLHF
V gene: TRBV27; D gene: -; clone size: -; J gene: TRBJ1-1; CDR3 DNA: TGTGCCAGCAGTTCCCTAGGACTGGCTAACACTGAAGCTTTCTTT; CDR3 protein: CASSSLGLANTEAFF
V gene: TRBV6-1; D gene: TRBD1; clone size: -; J gene: TRBJ1-2; CDR3 DNA: TGTGCCAGCAGTGAAAGGGGACAGTGGGAGAGGGACGATGGCTACACCTTC; CDR3 protein: CASSERGQWERDDGYTF
V gene: TRBV19; D gene: -; clone size: -; J gene: TRBJ1-2; CDR3 DNA: TGTGCCAGTAGTACCCCGGTGCCAGGGGCCTCGTCTAACTATGGCTACACCTTC; CDR3 protein: CASSTPVPGASSNYGYTF
V gene: TRBV19; D gene: TRBD1; clone size: -; J gene: TRBJ1-1; CDR3 DNA: TGTGCCAGTAGTCCGGACAGGCGGGCGTTCCTGAACACTGAAGCTTTCTTT; CDR3 protein: CASSPDRRAFLNTEAFF
V gene: TRBV9; D gene: TRBD1; clone size: -; J gene: TRBJ2-1; CDR3 DNA: TGTGCCAGCAGCGCCTGGACAGGGGAGGGGGATGAGCAGTTCTTC; CDR3 protein: CASSAWTGEGDEQFF
V gene: TRBV7-3; D gene: TRBD1; clone size: -; J gene: TRBJ1-2; CDR3 DNA: TGTGCCAGCAGCTTTGGACAGGGGAGCGGCTACACCTTC; CDR3 protein: CASSFGQGSGYTF
V gene: TRBV30; D gene: -; clone size: few; J gene: TRBJ1-6; CDR3 DNA: TGTGCCTGGAGTGTATCTGAGGCTTCACCCCTCCACTTT; CDR3 protein: CAWSVSEASPLHF
V gene: TRBV9; D gene: -; clone size: -; J gene: TRBJ1-1; CDR3 DNA: TGTGCCAGCAGCGTAGCGGGACAGAACACTGAAGCTTTCTTT; CDR3 protein: CASSVAGQNTEAFF
V gene: TRBV29-1; D gene: TRBD1; clone size: -; J gene: TRBJ2-1; CDR3 DNA: TGCAGCGTTGAAGATCGGGACAGGGTGTATGAGCAGTTCTTC; CDR3 protein: CSVEDRDRVYEQFF